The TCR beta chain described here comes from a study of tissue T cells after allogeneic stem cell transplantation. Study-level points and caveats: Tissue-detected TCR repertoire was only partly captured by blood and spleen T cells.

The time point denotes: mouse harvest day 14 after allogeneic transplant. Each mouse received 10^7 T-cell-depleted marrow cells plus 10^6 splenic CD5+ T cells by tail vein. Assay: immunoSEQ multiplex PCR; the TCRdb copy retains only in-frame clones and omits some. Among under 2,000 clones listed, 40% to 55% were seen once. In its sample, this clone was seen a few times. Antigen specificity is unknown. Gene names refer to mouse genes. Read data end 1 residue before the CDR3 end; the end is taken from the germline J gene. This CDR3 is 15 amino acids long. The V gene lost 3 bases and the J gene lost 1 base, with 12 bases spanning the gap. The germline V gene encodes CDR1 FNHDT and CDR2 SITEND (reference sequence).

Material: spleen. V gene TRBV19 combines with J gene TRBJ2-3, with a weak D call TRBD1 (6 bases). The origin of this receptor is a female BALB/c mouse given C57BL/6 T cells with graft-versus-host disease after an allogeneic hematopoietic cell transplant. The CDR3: CASSNLQGGAETLYF. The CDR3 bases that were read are TGTGCCAGCAGTAATTTACAGGGAGGTGCAGAAACGCTGTAT.